The clone carrying this TCR beta chain was seen at least ten times. TCRdb reprocessed the reads via MiXCR and lists one record per CDR3 protein. This sample has a few hundred thousand distinct CDR3 sequences, with roughly 13% found just once. Trimming removed 3 bases at V and 2 bases at J, with 7 bases between. Germline V gene sequence: CDR1 SGHTA, CDR2 FQGTGA. This CDR3 has 13 amino acids. This sample is part of a study of T cell repertoires in cytomegalovirus infection. Study context: Carrying CMV and the relevant HLA type showed in public TCR beta signatures.

This rearrangement joins TRBV7-3 to TRBJ2-5; D gene uncertain. The clonotype originates from a human donor in good health (CMV status not recorded). Some clones in this sample may be carry-over from other donors' samples. Sample: PBMCs. The CDR3: CASSFTPQETQYF. CDR3 sequence (DNA): TGTGCCAGCAGCTTTACTCCACAAGAGACCCAGTACTTC.